The clone carrying this T cell receptor beta chain was counted between two and nine times. Its target is not known. The source of the sample is a study of Graves' ophthalmopathy and Graves' hyperthyroidism. PBMCs came from more than 8 ml of fresh peripheral blood. Amplification of the TCR beta CDR3 regions used RNA transcripts (as template). Second-round multiplex PCR followed a first-round RT-PCR using HTBI primers. TCRdb re-derived calls from the multiplex PCR reads in MiXCR, one entry per CDR3 protein. This sample has hundreds of thousands of distinct CDR3 sequences, with about 20% found just once. Study observations and caveats: Prediction of ophthalmopathy progression reached roughly 64% sensitivity and approximately 73% specificity. Blood repertoires reportedly contained most expanded thyroid clonotypes above 0.001 frequency. Ophthalmopathy and stable hyperthyroidism were discriminated by a 13-signature model, with over 85% sensitivity and 80% to 84% specificity.

The germline V gene has CDR1 ENHRY and CDR2 SYGVKD. This CDR3 has 17 amino acids. V was pared by 10 bases and J by 1 base, with 17 bases of the junction left unmatched. The chain uses TRBV10-3 and TRBJ2-5; 8 nucleotides line up with TRBD2. The clonotype originates from a young woman with stable Graves' hyperthyroidism. Some clones in this sample may be carry-over from other donors' samples. Material: peripheral blood. As DNA, the CDR3 is TGTGCCACGTCAACAGTCACAGGGACTAGTATCCAAGAGACCCAGTACTTC. Protein sequence: CATSTVTGTSIQETQYF.